This passage covers 15 T cell receptor beta chains from one sample sequenced in a study of control samples from healthy donors and cancer patients. Measured with immunoSEQ multiplex PCR; TCRdb has only the in-frame clones, and not every one. The table includes about 150,000 clones, roughly 93% detected once. The sequenced material came from blood. All receptors derive from a man in his late teens or twenties in good health.

The chain joins TRBV7-2 to TRBJ2-1, with D perhaps matching TRBD1 or TRBD2 (5 bases each). Germline V CDR1 and CDR2: SGHTA, FQGNSA. Deletions cut 4 bases from V and 0 bases from J, with 13 bases between. This CDR3 comprises 16 residues. The CDR3 here is CASSSSAGASYNEQFF. CDR3 bases: TGTGCCAGCAGCTCGTCCGCCGGGGCCTCCTACAATGAGCAGTTCTTC.

The chain employs TRBV10-3 and TRBJ2-1; D is unresolved. This CDR3 is built from 14 residues. Trimming left V 6 bases short and J 0 bases short, with 9 bases between. Germline assignment: CDR1 ENHRY and CDR2 SYGVKD. For the CDR3, the DNA is TGTGCCATCAGGGCTCTGAGCTCCTACAATGAGCAGTTCTTC. Protein product: CAIRALSSYNEQFF.

The chain recombines TRBV18 with TRBJ1-4, with D unresolved. V gave up 2 bases and J gave up 4 bases, with 5 bases separating them. Germline V CDR1 and CDR2: KGHSH, LQKENI. CDR3 length: 13 residues. The DNA of the CDR3 is TGTGCCAGCTCACCAGGATTTAATGAAAAACTGTTTTTT. It encodes CASSPGFNEKLFF.

The chain carries TRBV6-5 and TRBJ1-6; the match to TRBD1 covers 8 bases. J gave up 7 bases and V 6 bases, and 2 bases lay outside the gene matches. From germline, CDR1 is MNHEY and CDR2 SVGAGI. This CDR3 region has 13 residues. Here the CDR3 DNA reads TGTGCCAGCAGACGGACAGGGAATTCACCCCTCCACTTT. This sequence encodes CASRRTGNSPLHF.

The genes are TRBV19 and TRBJ2-4; D gene uncertain. Trimming pared 1 base from V and 0 bases from J, leaving 7 bases between. The CDR3 runs 15 residues. Germline CDR1 is LNHDA and CDR2 is SQIVND (reference sequence). For the CDR3, the DNA is TGTGCCAGTAGTATAGGGACGACAGCCAAAAACATTCAGTACTTC. As protein: CASSIGTTAKNIQYF. The full variable domain, with the rest looked up from reference TRBV19 and TRBJ2-4, is DGGITQSPKYLFRKEGQNVTLSCEQNLNHDAMYWYRQDPGQGLRLIYYSQIVNDFQKGDIAEGYSVSREKKESFPLTVTSAQKNPTAFYLCASSIGTTAKNIQYFGAGTRLSVL.

The rearrangement joins TRBV19 to TRBJ2-3, with D perhaps TRBD2 (5 bases). This CDR3 is 15 amino acids long. Trimming removed 3 bases at V and 2 bases at J, with 12 bases between. The V gene's germline CDR1 is LNHDA and CDR2 SQIVND (reference sequence). CDR3 bases: TGTGCCAGTAGTATCGGGGTGATTGACACAGATACGCAGTATTTT. Its translation is CASSIGVIDTDTQYF.

The V and J genes are TRBV4-3 and TRBJ1-2, with 7 bases lining up with TRBD1. The CDR3 contains 16 residues. Germline-derived CDR1 and CDR2 are LGHNA and YSLEER. Trimming at V came to 4 bases and at J to 2 bases, leaving 10 bases not matched to a gene. The DNA for the CDR3 is TGCGCCAGCAGCCGAGGACCGGGACAGAGAAACTATGGCTACACCTTC. Protein sequence: CASSRGPGQRNYGYTF.

V and J are TRBV5-4 and TRBJ1-5; no firm D call. V shed 0 bases and J shed 5 bases, with 6 bases lying between them. There are 13 residues in the CDR3. In germline, CDR1 is SGHNT, CDR2 YYREEE (reference sequence). The CDR3 sequence is CASSLERDQPQHF. CDR3 nucleotides: TGTGCCAGCAGCTTGGAGAGGGATCAGCCCCAGCATTTT.

The rearrangement joins TRBV4-2 to TRBJ2-2, with a weak D call TRBD1 (6 bases). Looked up from germline, CDR1 is LGHNA and CDR2 is YNFKEQ. The CDR3 sequence is 18 residues long. Trimming left V 1 base short and J 0 bases short, with 15 bases between. The CDR3 bases are TGTGCCAGCAGCCAAGGGGCCCCACAGGGAGCGAACACCGGGGAGCTGTTTTTT. Protein: CASSQGAPQGANTGELFF.

CDR3 DNA sequence: TGTGCCAGCAGCCAAGAAGGCGGGGGGCATTATGGCTACACCTTC. It codes for CASSQEGGGHYGYTF. The chain uses TRBV3-1 (or the pseudogene TRBV3-2) and TRBJ1-2; the D gene is possibly TRBD1 (6 bases). The CDR3 covers 15 residues. Trimming took 0 bases from V and 5 from J, leaving 13 bases between them. Germline V gene data show CDR1 as LGHDT and CDR2 as YNNKEL (reference sequence).

The chain is built from TRBV7-8 and TRBJ2-7; TRBD2 might be the D (6 bases). The V gene's germline CDR1 is SGHVS and CDR2 FQNEAQ. Trimming stripped 1 base from V and 0 bases from J, with 13 bases between. The CDR3 runs to 16 residues. This CDR3 reads CASSLVGGRGSYEQYF. CDR3 DNA sequence: TGTGCCAGCAGCTTAGTTGGGGGGAGAGGCTCCTACGAGCAGTACTTC.

The chain has TRBV21-1 and TRBJ2-1; the D call in the table, TRBD2, was not verified against the DNA. TRBV21-1 is reported as a pseudogene. The CDR3 contains 15 residues. The DNA for the CDR3 is TGTGCCAGCATCCCGACTAGCGGGAGCCACAATGAGCAGTTCTTC. It codes for CASIPTSGSHNEQFF.

The chain joins TRBV11-2 to TRBJ2-1, with no clear D. Germline V CDR1 and CDR2: SGHAT, FQNNGV. The ends were cut back, 5 bases at V and 7 bases at J, with 15 bases in the middle. CDR3 size: 14 residues. The CDR3 loop is CASSERVVRNEQFF. CDR3 nucleotide sequence: TGTGCCAGCAGCGAACGCGTGGTTAGGAATGAGCAGTTCTTC. Full variable domain (outside the CDR3, taken from reference TRBV11-2 and TRBJ2-1): EAGVAQSPRYKIIEKRQSVAFWCNPISGHATLYWYQQILGQGPKLLIQFQNNGVVDDSQLPKDRFSAERLKGVDSTLKIQPAKLEDSAVYLCASSERVVRNEQFFGPGTRLTVL.

The V and J genes are TRBV12-3 or TRBV12-4 and TRBJ1-2; tentative D call: TRBD1 (6 bases). Trimming shortened V by 6 bases and J by 4 bases, and 12 bases separated the two germline ends. The CDR3 is made up of 13 amino acids. The CDR3 loop is CASSADRPYGYTF. The DNA for the CDR3 is TGTGCCAGCAGCGCCGACAGGCCCTATGGCTACACCTTC.

This sequence joins TRBV29-1 and TRBJ1-3; D is undetermined. Between the trimmed V and J ends, which lost 4 bases and 1 base, there was a span of 8 bases. Germline V gene sequence: CDR1 SQVTM, CDR2 ANQGSEA. The length of the CDR3 is 13 residues. CDR3 sequence reads: CSVGPPSGNTIYF. CDR3 coding DNA: TGCAGCGTTGGTCCCCCATCTGGAAACACCATATATTTT.